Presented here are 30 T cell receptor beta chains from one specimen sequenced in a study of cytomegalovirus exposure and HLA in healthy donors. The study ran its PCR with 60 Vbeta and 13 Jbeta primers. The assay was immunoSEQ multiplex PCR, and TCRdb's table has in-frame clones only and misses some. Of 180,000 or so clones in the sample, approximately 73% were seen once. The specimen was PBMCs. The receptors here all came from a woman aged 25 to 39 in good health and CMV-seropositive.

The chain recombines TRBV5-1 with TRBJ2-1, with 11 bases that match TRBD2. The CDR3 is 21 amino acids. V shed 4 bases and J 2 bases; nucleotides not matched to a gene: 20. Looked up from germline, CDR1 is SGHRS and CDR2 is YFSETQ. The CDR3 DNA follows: TGCGCCAGCAGCCGCTTGACAGGGAGGCAATTAGCGGGGGGGACCTACAATGAGCAGTTCTTC. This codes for CASSRLTGRQLAGGTYNEQFF.

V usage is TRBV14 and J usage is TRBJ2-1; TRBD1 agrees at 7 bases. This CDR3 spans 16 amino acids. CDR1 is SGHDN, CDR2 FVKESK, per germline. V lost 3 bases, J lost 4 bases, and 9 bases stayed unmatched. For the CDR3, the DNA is TGTGCCAGCAGCCAGCTCCGGGGACAGCAATACAATGAGCAGTTCTTC. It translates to CASSQLRGQQYNEQFF.

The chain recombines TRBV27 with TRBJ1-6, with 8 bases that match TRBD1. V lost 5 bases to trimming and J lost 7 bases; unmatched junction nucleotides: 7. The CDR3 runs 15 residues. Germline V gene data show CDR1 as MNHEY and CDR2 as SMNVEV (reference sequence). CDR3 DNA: TGTGCCAGCAGTCTACGGGACAGGCGAAATTCACCCCTCCACTTT. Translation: CASSLRDRRNSPLHF.

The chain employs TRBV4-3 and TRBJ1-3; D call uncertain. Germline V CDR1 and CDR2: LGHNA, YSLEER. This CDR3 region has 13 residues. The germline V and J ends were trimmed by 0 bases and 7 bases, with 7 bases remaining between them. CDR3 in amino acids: CASSQDSGNTIYF. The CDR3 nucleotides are TGCGCCAGCAGCCAAGATTCCGGTAACACCATATATTTT.

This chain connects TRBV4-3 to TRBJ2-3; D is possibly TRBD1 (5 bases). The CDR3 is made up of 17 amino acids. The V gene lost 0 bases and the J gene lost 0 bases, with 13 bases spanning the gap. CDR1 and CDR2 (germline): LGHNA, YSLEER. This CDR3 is CASSQDYSTGSTDTQYF. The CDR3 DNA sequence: TGCGCCAGCAGCCAAGATTATAGTACAGGTAGCACAGATACGCAGTATTTT.

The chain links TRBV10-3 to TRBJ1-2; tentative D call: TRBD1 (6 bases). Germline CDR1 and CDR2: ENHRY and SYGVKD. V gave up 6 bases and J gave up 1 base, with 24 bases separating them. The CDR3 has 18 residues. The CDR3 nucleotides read TGTGCCATCAGCAAACAGGGCCCCTATAATAGGGATAACTATGGCTACACCTTC. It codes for CAISKQGPYNRDNYGYTF.

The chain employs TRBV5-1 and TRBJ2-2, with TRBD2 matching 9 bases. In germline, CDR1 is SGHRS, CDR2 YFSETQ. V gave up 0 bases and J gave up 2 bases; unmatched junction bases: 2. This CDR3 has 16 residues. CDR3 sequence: CASSLAGTSNTGELFF. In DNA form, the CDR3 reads TGCGCCAGCAGCTTGGCCGGGACTAGCAACACCGGGGAGCTGTTTTTT.

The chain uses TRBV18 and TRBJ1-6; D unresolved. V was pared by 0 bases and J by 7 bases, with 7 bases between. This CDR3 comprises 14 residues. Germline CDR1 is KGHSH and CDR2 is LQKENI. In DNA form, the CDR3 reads TGTGCCAGCTCACCACCGAGCAAGAATTCACCCCTCCACTTT. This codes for CASSPPSKNSPLHF.

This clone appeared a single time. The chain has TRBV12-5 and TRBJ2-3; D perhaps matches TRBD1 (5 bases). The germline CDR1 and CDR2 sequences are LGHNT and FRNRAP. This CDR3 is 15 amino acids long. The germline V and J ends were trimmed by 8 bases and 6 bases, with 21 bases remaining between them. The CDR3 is CASTTRAGNPDTQYF. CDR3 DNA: TGTGCTAGTACTACTCGGGCAGGGAACCCGGATACGCAGTATTTT.

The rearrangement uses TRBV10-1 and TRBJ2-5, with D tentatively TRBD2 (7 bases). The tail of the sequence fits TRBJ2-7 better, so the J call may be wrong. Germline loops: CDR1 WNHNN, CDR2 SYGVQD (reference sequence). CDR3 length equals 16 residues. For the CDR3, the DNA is TGCGCCAGCAGTGATGAGGGGGGGGCAAGGGTCGACGAGCAGTACTTC. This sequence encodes CASSDEGGARVDEQYF.

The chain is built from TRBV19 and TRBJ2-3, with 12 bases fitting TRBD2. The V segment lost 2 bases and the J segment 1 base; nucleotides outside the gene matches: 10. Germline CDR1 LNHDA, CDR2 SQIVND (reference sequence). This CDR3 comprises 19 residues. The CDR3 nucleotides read TGTGCCAGTAGTATAAGGGCTAGCGGGGGGGCCTCTGGCACAGATACGCAGTATTTT. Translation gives CASSIRASGGASGTDTQYF.

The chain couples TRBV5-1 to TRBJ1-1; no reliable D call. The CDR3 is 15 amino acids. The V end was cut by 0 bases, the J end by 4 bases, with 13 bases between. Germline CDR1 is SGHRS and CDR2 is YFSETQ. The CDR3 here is CASSLARAGGTEAFF. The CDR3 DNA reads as TGCGCCAGCAGCTTGGCGAGGGCGGGTGGCACTGAAGCTTTCTTT. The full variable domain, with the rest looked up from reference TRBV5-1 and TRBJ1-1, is KAGVTQTPRYLIKTRGQQVTLSCSPISGHRSVSWYQQTPGQGLQFLFEYFSETQRNKGNFPGRFSGRQFSNSRSEMNVSTLELGDSALYLCASSLARAGGTEAFFGQGTRLTVV.

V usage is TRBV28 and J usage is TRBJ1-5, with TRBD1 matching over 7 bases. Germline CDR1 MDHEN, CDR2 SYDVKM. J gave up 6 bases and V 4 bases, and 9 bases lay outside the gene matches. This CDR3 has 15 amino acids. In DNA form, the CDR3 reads TGTGCCAGCAGTTCCGGCCACAGGGGTGGTCAGCCCCAGCATTTT. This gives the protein CASSSGHRGGQPQHF. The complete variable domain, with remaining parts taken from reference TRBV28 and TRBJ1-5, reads DVKVTQSSRYLVKRTGEKVFLECVQDMDHENMFWYRQDPGLGLRLIYFSYDVKMKEKGDIPEGYSVSREKKERFSLILESASTNQTSMYLCASSSGHRGGQPQHFGDGTRLSIL.

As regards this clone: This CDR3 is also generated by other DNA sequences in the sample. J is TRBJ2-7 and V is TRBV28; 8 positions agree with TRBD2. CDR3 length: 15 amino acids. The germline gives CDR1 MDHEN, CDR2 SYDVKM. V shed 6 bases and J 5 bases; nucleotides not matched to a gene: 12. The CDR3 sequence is CASSLAGGGRNEQYF. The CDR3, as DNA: TGTGCCAGCAGCTTAGCGGGCGGGGGGCGTAACGAGCAGTACTTC.

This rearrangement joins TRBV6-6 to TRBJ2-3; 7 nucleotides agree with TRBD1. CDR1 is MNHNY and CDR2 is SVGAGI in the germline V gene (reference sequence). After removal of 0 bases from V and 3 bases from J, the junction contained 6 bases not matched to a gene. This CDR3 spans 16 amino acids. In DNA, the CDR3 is TGTGCCAGCAGTTACTCGACAGGGTCGGGGACAGATACGCAGTATTTT. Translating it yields CASSYSTGSGTDTQYF.

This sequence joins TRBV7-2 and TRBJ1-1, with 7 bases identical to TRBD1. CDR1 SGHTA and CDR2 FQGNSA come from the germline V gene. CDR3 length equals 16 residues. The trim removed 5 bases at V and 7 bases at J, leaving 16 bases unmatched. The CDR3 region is CASSPLGRGGGLEAFF. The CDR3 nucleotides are TGTGCCAGCAGCCCACTCGGTAGAGGGGGCGGACTTGAAGCTTTCTTT.

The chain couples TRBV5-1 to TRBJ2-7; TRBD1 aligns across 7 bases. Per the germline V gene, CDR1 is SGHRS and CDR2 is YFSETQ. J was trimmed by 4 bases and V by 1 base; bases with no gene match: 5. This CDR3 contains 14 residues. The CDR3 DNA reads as TGCGCCAGCAGCTTGCGGACAGGAAATTACGAGCAGTACTTC. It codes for CASSLRTGNYEQYF.

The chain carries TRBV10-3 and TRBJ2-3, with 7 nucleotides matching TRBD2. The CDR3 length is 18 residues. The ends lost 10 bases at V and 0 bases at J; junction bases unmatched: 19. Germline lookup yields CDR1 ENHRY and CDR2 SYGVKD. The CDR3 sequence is CATAPGGGLTTSTDTQYF. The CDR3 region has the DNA TGTGCCACCGCTCCTGGCGGGGGACTTACTACAAGCACAGATACGCAGTATTTT.

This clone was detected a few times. CDR3 bases: TGCGCCAGCAGCCTAAGACTAGCGGGGGGCCTGAGCACCGGGGAGCTGTTTTTT. Translating gives CASSLRLAGGLSTGELFF. This sequence joins TRBV4-3 and TRBJ2-2, with 13 nucleotides matching TRBD2. The CDR3 consists of 18 residues. CDR1 is LGHNA, CDR2 YSLEER, per germline. J lost 4 bases, V lost 4 bases, and 9 bases had no gene match.

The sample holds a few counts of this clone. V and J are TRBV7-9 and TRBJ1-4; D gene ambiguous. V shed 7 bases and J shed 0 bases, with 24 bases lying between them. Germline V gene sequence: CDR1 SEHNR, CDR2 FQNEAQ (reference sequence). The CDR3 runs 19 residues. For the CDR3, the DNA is TGTGCCAGCACGGCCCGTCCCAGGTTTCAACCGCCAACTAATGAAAAACTGTTTTTT. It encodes CASTARPRFQPPTNEKLFF.

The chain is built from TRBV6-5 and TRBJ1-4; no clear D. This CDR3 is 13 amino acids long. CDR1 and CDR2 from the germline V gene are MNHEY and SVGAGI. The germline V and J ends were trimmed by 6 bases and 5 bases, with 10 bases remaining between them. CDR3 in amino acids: CASSPLRNEKLFF. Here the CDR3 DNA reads TGTGCCAGCAGCCCGCTGAGGAATGAAAAACTGTTTTTT.

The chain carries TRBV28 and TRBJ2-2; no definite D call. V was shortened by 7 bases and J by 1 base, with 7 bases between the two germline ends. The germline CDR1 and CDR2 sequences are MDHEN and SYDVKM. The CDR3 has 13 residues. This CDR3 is CASNAGNTGELFF. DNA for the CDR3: TGTGCCAGCAACGCAGGGAACACCGGGGAGCTGTTTTTT.

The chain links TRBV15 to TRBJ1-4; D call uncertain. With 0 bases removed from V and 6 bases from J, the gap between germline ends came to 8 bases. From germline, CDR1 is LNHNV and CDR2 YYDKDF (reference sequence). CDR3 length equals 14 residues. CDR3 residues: CATSREGADEKLFF. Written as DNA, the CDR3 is TGTGCCACCAGCAGAGAAGGAGCCGATGAAAAACTGTTTTTT. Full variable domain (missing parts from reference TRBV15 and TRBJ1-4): DAMVIQNPRYQVTQFGKPVTLSCSQTLNHNVMYWYQQKSSQAPKLLFHYYDKDFNNEADTPDNFQSRRPNTSFCFLDIRSPGLGDTAMYLCATSREGADEKLFFGSGTQLSVL.

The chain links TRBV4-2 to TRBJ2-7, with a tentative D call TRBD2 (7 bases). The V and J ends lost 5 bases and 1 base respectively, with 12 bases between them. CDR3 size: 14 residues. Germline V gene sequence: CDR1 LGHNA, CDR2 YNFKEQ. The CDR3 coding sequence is TGTGCCAGCAGCGGTAGGGGGGGTTCCTACGAGCAGTACTTC. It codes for CASSGRGGSYEQYF.

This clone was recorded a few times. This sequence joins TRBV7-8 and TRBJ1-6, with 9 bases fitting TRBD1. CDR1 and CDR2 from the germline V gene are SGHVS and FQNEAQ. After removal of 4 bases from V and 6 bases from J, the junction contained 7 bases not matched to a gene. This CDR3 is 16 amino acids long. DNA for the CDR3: TGTGCCAGCAGCTCACAACCGGGACAGGGTAATTCACCCCTCCACTTT. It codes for CASSSQPGQGNSPLHF.

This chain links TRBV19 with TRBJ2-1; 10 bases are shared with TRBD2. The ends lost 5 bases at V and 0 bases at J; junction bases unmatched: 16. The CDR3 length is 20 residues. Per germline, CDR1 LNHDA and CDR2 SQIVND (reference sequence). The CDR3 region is CASSGVNQRGGLGSYNEQFF. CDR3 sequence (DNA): TGTGCCAGTAGTGGAGTAAACCAGCGGGGGGGCCTTGGCTCCTACAATGAGCAGTTCTTC.

The DNA of the CDR3 is TGTGCCAGTATTTTCAGGGGCGAGGTGGGCACTGAAGCTTTCTTT. This sequence encodes CASIFRGEVGTEAFF. The V and J genes are TRBV19 and TRBJ1-1, with D maybe TRBD1 (6 bases). This CDR3 region has 15 residues. Trimming took 7 bases from V and 4 from J, leaving 19 bases between them. Germline CDR1 is LNHDA and CDR2 is SQIVND (reference sequence).

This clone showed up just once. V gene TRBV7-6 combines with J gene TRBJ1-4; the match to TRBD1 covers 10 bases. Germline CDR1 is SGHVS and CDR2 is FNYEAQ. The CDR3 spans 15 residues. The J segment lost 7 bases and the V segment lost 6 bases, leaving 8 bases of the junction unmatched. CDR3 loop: CASRPDRGRGEKLFF. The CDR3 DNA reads TGTGCCAGCAGACCCGACAGGGGGCGCGGTGAAAAACTGTTTTTT.

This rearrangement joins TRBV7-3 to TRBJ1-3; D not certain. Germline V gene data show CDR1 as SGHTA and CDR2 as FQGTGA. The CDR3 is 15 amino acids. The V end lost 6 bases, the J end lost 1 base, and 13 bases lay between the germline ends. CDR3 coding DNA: TGTGCCAGCAGTCTGGGGAGGACTTCTGGAAACACCATATATTTT. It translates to CASSLGRTSGNTIYF.

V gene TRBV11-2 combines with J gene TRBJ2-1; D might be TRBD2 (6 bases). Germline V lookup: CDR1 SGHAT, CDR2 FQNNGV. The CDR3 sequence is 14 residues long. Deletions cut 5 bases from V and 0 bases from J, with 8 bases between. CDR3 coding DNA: TGTGCCAGCAGCGCTAGCGACTCCTACAATGAGCAGTTCTTC. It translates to CASSASDSYNEQFF.